The 3 T cell receptor beta chains below all came from one sample that was sequenced in a study of T cells expressing NK-cell markers. TCRdb re-called the 5' RACE reads; every CDR3 protein appears as one record, without DNA. Its listing shows some 190,000 distinct CDR3 sequences. Sequencing was done on a sample of blood T cells: a sorted CD56 or NKG2C T cell subset, CD4+ or CD8+ T cells, or bulk PBMC T cells (not recorded which). All receptors derive from a man aged 18 to 69 in good health.

This chain joins TRBV5-1 and TRBJ1-4. Germline V gene data show CDR1 as SGHRS and CDR2 as YFSETQ. The CDR3 runs 14 residues. The CDR3: CASSHGMEVEKLFF.

The J gene is TRBJ1-2, the V gene TRBV6-5; TCRdb reports TRBD1, a call that lacks DNA to check it against. Germline values: CDR1 MNHEY, CDR2 SVGAGI. This CDR3 is built from 13 residues. The CDR3 reads CASSYTGNYGYTF.

The rearrangement links TRBV27 to TRBJ2-7; the D call from TCRdb, TRBD2, cannot be confirmed without DNA. CDR1 and CDR2 (germline): MNHEY, SMNVEV (reference sequence). The CDR3 runs to 16 residues. This CDR3 reads CASSLSAGVVSYEQYF.